These 28 T cell receptor beta chains share one sample of origin, sequenced in a study of tumor-infiltrating lymphocytes in primary liver carcinoma. Using a constant-region primer together with ProtoScript II reverse transcriptase, TCR beta cDNA was made from approximately 500 ng of total RNA. For TCR beta, libraries were produced by three nested multiplex PCR rounds using slightly modified ARM-PCR. With TRBV1-TRBV30 forward primers and a C-beta reverse primer, the first two PCR rounds were run for around 10 cycles each. From the multiplex PCR reads, TCRdb called clonotypes with MiXCR, one entry per CDR3 protein. The sample carries just over 30,000 distinct CDR3 sequences, 71% recorded once. The tissue used was unsorted bulk material of 20-30 mg. RNA and DNA were co-extracted from it with the AllPrep DNA/RNA mini kit. The sample taken for sequencing was liver tumor tissue from sampling region 3. Stated subset: tumor region T3, left-lateral pole. These receptors all stem from a woman younger than 45 with primary liver carcinoma and hepatitis B virus infection.

Comment on this clonotype: Germline and junction disagree at one end, which may indicate a read error. This chain connects TRBV11-2 to TRBJ2-5; 7 nucleotides agree with TRBD1. The CDR3 has 14 amino acids. The germline V gene encodes CDR1 SGHAT and CDR2 FQNNGV. Written as DNA, the CDR3 is TGTGCCAGCAGCCCGACAGGGCGGAAAGAGACCCAGATCTTC. It translates to CASSPTGRKETQIF.

V and J are TRBV7-8 and TRBJ1-1; the D is unclear. This CDR3 region has 14 residues. Germline V gives CDR1 SGHVS, CDR2 FQNEAQ. The CDR3 sequence is CDNTPGTANTEAFF. In DNA form, the CDR3 reads TGTGACAACACCCCGGGAACCGCGAACACTGAAGCTTTCTTT.

This sequence joins TRBV12-3 or TRBV12-4 and TRBJ2-3, with D possibly called TRBD1 or TRBD2 (5 bases each). The CDR3 extends over 15 amino acids. Trimming pared 7 bases from V and 6 bases from J, leaving 20 bases between. CDR3 in amino acids: CASTLGGADGDTQYF. In DNA, the CDR3 is TGTGCCAGCACTCTTGGGGGTGCTGACGGGGATACGCAGTATTTT.

About this clonotype: At one of its ends the junction is not consistent with the germline gene, which may arise from a read error. The CDR3 here is CASNLLAGQGDQYF. CDR3 in DNA: TGTGCTAGCAACTTACTAGCGGGACAGGGCGATCAGTACTTC. V and J are TRBV11-2 and TRBJ2-7, with D maybe TRBD2 (10 bases). The germline V gene has CDR1 SGHAT and CDR2 FQNNGV. The CDR3 runs 14 residues. Looking up the rest from reference TRBV11-2 and TRBJ2-7 gives the full variable domain: EAGVAQSPRYKIIEKRQSVAFWCNPISGHATLYWYQQILGQGPKLLIQFQNNGVVDDSQLPKDRFSAERLKGVDSTLKIQPAKLEDSAVYLCASNLLAGQGDQYFGPGTRLTVT.

About this clonotype itself: The CDR3 carries no conserved terminal phenylalanine or tryptophan, so it likely arises from a read error. The chain employs TRBV11-3 and TRBJ2-1, with 9 bases that match TRBD2. Germline assignment: CDR1 SGHNT and CDR2 YENEEA. The V and J ends lost 1 base and 3 bases, in that order; junction bases with no gene match: 10. The CDR3 covers 18 residues. CDR3: CASSLGEGGRAGYNEQFS. The CDR3 bases are TGTGCCAGCAGCTTAGGTGAAGGCGGGAGGGCCGGCTACAATGAGCAGTTCTCC.

As for this clonotype: This likely comes from a read error, as the CDR3 has no conserved phenylalanine or tryptophan at its end. The CDR3 region is CAWSVGTGGDGYTS. The CDR3 bases are TGTGCCTGGAGTGTGGGGACAGGTGGGGATGGCTACACCTCC. The chain carries TRBV30 and TRBJ1-2; 8 bases are shared with TRBD1. Germline V gene lookup returns CDR1 GTSNPN and CDR2 SVGIG (reference sequence). After removal of 0 bases from V and 6 bases from J, the junction contained 6 bases not matched to a gene. This CDR3 has 14 residues.

As regards this clonotype: One end of the junction is discordant with germline, which a read error may explain. The chain is built from TRBV11-2 and TRBJ1-2; a weak D match, TRBD1 (6 bases). Germline loops: CDR1 SGHAT, CDR2 FQNNGV. This CDR3 is built from 15 residues. The DNA for the CDR3 is TGTGCCAGCAGCTTAGATGGGATGACAGGAAGAGGCTACATCTTC. Translation gives CASSLDGMTGRGYIF.

Regarding this clonotype: A junction end diverges from the germline sequence, so it may reflect a read error. The chain is built from TRBV11-2 and TRBJ2-4; D is undetermined. The length of the CDR3 is 15 residues. Looked up from germline, CDR1 is SGHAT and CDR2 is FQNNGV. The CDR3 loop is CASRLDGCACDIQYF. The CDR3 DNA sequence: TGTGCCAGCAGGTTAGATGGTTGTGCGTGCGACATTCAGTACTTC.

A note on this clonotype: Since no conserved phenylalanine or tryptophan closes the CDR3, a read error is the likely cause. The V call is TRBV4-1, the J call TRBJ2-1; 7 positions match TRBD2. CDR1 MGHRA and CDR2 YSYEKL come from the germline V gene. The CDR3 covers 16 residues. This CDR3 is CASSQEPGRGENEQFL. The CDR3 DNA sequence: TGCGCTAGCAGCCAAGAACCGGGACGGGGGGAGAATGAGCAGTTCCTC.

There are many counts of this clonotype. V gene TRBV11-2 combines with J gene TRBJ2-1; no definite D call. CDR1 and CDR2 (germline): SGHAT, FQNNGV. Trimming took 0 bases from V and 2 from J, leaving 11 bases between them. The CDR3 has 16 residues. The CDR3 region has the DNA TGTGCCAGCAGCTTAGAAATGGGAATGCCCTACAATGAGCAGTTCTTC. This translates into CASSLEMGMPYNEQFF. The variable domain in full, completed from reference TRBV11-2 and TRBJ2-1, reads EAGVAQSPRYKIIEKRQSVAFWCNPISGHATLYWYQQILGQGPKLLIQFQNNGVVDDSQLPKDRFSAERLKGVDSTLKIQPAKLEDSAVYLCASSLEMGMPYNEQFFGPGTRLTVL.

On this clonotype: This clone may be a read error of a much larger clone one base away. J is TRBJ2-7 and V is TRBV6-1; weak D call: TRBD2 (5 bases). The CDR3 totals 13 residues. Germline-derived CDR1 and CDR2 are MNHNS and SASEGT. V was shortened by 5 bases and J by 4 bases, with 12 bases between the two germline ends. The CDR3 DNA follows: TGTGCCAGCAGTCTGGGAGTAATGTACGAGCAGTACTTC. Amino acids: CASSLGVMYEQYF.

The chain carries TRBV29-1 and TRBJ1-1, with D unclear. Trimming took 4 bases from V and 6 from J, leaving 12 bases between them. This CDR3 is 12 amino acids long. Germline V gene data show CDR1 as SQVTM and CDR2 as ANQGSEA. CDR3 nucleotide sequence: TGCAGCGTTGGTGGGAAGGGCGCTGAAGCTTTCTTT. Protein: CSVGGKGAEAFF.

In the case of this clonotype: This CDR3 is missing its conserved last phenylalanine or tryptophan, likely due to a read error. The V and J genes are TRBV11-1 and TRBJ2-1, with D unresolved. V was cut by 3 bases and J by 7 bases, with 10 bases left in between. Looked up from germline, CDR1 is SGHAT and CDR2 is FQDESV (reference sequence). The CDR3 length is 13 residues. Written as DNA, the CDR3 is TGTGCCAGCAGCTTCGGCACGGATAATGAGCAGTTCCTC. Translating gives CASSFGTDNEQFL.

This clonotype is medium-sized in the sample. This chain uses TRBV28 with TRBJ2-1; D may be TRBD2 (5 bases). The CDR3 length is 16 residues. V was trimmed by 2 bases and J by 12 bases, leaving 23 bases between them. Germline loops: CDR1 MDHEN, CDR2 SYDVKM. CDR3 nucleotides: TGTGCCAGCAGTTTAAATTCGGGAATTGACCCCACGGGGCAGTTCTTC. Its protein product is CASSLNSGIDPTGQFF. Variable domain in full (rest from reference TRBV28 and TRBJ2-1): DVKVTQSSRYLVKRTGEKVFLECVQDMDHENMFWYRQDPGLGLRLIYFSYDVKMKEKGDIPEGYSVSREKKERFSLILESASTNQTSMYLCASSLNSGIDPTGQFFGPGTRLTVL.

To note about this clonotype: An end of the junction differs from the germline gene, which may be a read error. This rearrangement joins TRBV5-1 to TRBJ2-1, with D perhaps matching TRBD2 (5 bases). Germline V CDR1 and CDR2: SGHRS, YFSETQ. The CDR3 covers 16 residues. In nucleotides, the CDR3 is TGCGCCAGTACACCGTCCCCAGACTATTCCTACAATGAGCAGTCCTTC. This encodes CASTPSPDYSYNEQSF. Together with reference TRBV5-1 and TRBJ2-1, the CDR3 gives the full variable domain: KAGVTQTPRYLIKTRGQQVTLSCSPISGHRSVSWYQQTPGQGLQFLFEYFSETQRNKGNFPGRFSGRQFSNSRSEMNVSTLELGDSALYLCASTPSPDYSYNEQSFGPGTRLTVL.

Concerning this clonotype itself: The junction shows a germline mismatch at one end, possibly a read error. This chain connects TRBV11-2 to TRBJ2-2; D is perhaps TRBD1 (5 bases). CDR3 size: 12 residues. Germline CDR1 SGHAT, CDR2 FQNNGV. The CDR3: CGSRVNTRELFF. CDR3 nucleotides: TGTGGCAGCAGGGTAAACACAAGGGAGCTGTTTTTT. The full variable domain, rest sourced from reference TRBV11-2 and TRBJ2-2, is EAGVAQSPRYKIIEKRQSVAFWCNPISGHATLYWYQQILGQGPKLLIQFQNNGVVDDSQLPKDRFSAERLKGVDSTLKIQPAKLEDSAVYLCGSRVNTRELFFGEGSRLTVL.

Remarks on this clonotype: Relative to the germline gene, one junction end is altered; a read error may explain this. The chain joins TRBV11-1 to TRBJ2-3, with D uncertain. Germline CDR1 SGHAT, CDR2 FQDESV (reference sequence). The length of the CDR3 is 14 residues. The CDR3 coding sequence is TGTACCAGCAGCTTAGGGCAGAGCACAGATGCGCAGTATTTT. Amino acid sequence: CTSSLGQSTDAQYF. The whole variable domain, remainder taken from reference TRBV11-1 and TRBJ2-3, is EAEVAQSPRYKITEKSQAVAFWCDPISGHATLYWYRQILGQGPELLVQFQDESVVDDSQLPKDRFSAERLKGVDSTLKIQPAELGDSAMYLCTSSLGQSTDAQYFGPGTRLTVL.

In this sample, this clonotype turned up a few times. A much larger clone differs by one base, so this may be a read error. Since no conserved phenylalanine or tryptophan closes the CDR3, a read error is the likely cause. The chain uses TRBV14 and TRBJ1-2, with D possibly being TRBD1 (5 bases). The length of the CDR3 is 14 residues. Trimming cost V 3 bases and J 3 bases, with 11 bases left between them. Per germline, CDR1 SGHDN and CDR2 FVKESK. CDR3 protein: CASSHVGGDYGYTI. In DNA, the CDR3 is TGTGCCAGCAGCCATGTCGGGGGTGACTATGGCTACACCATC.

Comment on this clonotype: A junction boundary mismatches the germline segment, possibly from a read error. J is TRBJ2-3 and V is TRBV5-4; D might be TRBD2 (5 bases). The V gene's germline CDR1 is SGHNT and CDR2 YYREEE (reference sequence). The CDR3 extends over 18 amino acids. CDR3 loop: CAGSNPTASRSRTDTQYF. The CDR3 bases are TGTGCCGGCAGTAACCCGACGGCTAGCAGGAGTCGGACAGATACGCAGTATTTT.

As for this clonotype: Possible read error: a much larger clone is one base away. The chain combines TRBV25-1 with TRBJ2-3; 7 bases line up with TRBD2. The CDR3 is made up of 11 amino acids. Germline V CDR1 and CDR2: MGHDK, SYGVNS. The CDR3 sequence is CVSGIMDTQYF. In nucleotides, the CDR3 is TGTGTCAGCGGGATAATGGATACGCAGTATTTT.

This clonotype was recorded many times. The J gene is TRBJ2-7, the V gene TRBV2; D is possibly TRBD1 (6 bases). The CDR3 length is 15 residues. V lost 3 bases to trimming and J lost 0 bases, with 12 bases between them. Germline-derived CDR1 and CDR2 are SNHLY and FYNNEI. The CDR3 DNA reads as TGTGCCAGCAGTGAGTATCGACAGGTCTCCTACGAGCAGTACTTC. Its protein is CASSEYRQVSYEQYF. Looking up the rest from reference TRBV2 and TRBJ2-7 gives the full variable domain: EPEVTQTPSHQVTQMGQEVILRCVPISNHLYFYWYRQILGQKVEFLVSFYNNEISEKSEIFDDQFSVERPDGSNFTLKIRSTKLEDSAMYFCASSEYRQVSYEQYFGPGTRLTVT.

Notes on this clonotype: A read error is possible here, since a much larger clone lies one base away. This chain connects TRBV11-2 to TRBJ2-1; perhaps TRBD1 as D (6 bases). Germline V lookup: CDR1 SGHAT, CDR2 FQNNGV. This CDR3 region has 15 residues. CDR3 DNA sequence: TGTGCCAGCAGCTTAGGTGGGGGCTCCGACAATGAGCAGTTCTTC. Its protein is CASSLGGGSDNEQFF.

For this clonotype: The missing conserved phenylalanine or tryptophan at the end of this CDR3 makes a read error likely. Because the CDR3's place on the DNA is in doubt, the DNA is left out and the CDR3 is given as listed by TCRdb. CDR3 sequence reads: CASSMGLPTDTHYY. The chain links TRBV11-2 to TRBJ2-3; the tabulated D call, TRBD1, remains unverified against the DNA. Germline CDR1 reads SGHAT; CDR2 reads FQNNGV. The CDR3 spans 14 residues, counting both ends.

The V gene is TRBV11-2, the J gene TRBJ1-1; 12 bases are shared with TRBD1. Looked up from germline, CDR1 is SGHAT and CDR2 is FQNNGV. Germline trimming cut 7 bases from V and 2 bases from J; bases unmatched to any gene: 20. This CDR3 spans 20 amino acids. The CDR3: CASNVRDRGRKRCSNTEAFF. CDR3 nucleotides: TGTGCCAGCAACGTTCGGGACAGGGGGCGCAAGAGGTGCAGTAACACTGAAGCTTTCTTT.

This clonotype has just a few counts. The chain carries TRBV18 and TRBJ2-1; 7 bases align to TRBD1. The CDR3 loop spans 15 amino acids. J was trimmed by 3 bases and V by 8 bases; bases with no gene match: 10. In germline, CDR1 is KGHSH, CDR2 LQKENI. CDR3 sequence (DNA): TGTGCCAGCCCCCAACGACAGGGAATCTACAATGAGCAGTTCTTC. Protein product: CASPQRQGIYNEQFF. The full variable domain, rest sourced from reference TRBV18 and TRBJ2-1, is NAGVMQNPRHLVRRRGQEARLRCSPMKGHSHVYWYRQLPEEGLKFMVYLQKENIIDESGMPKERFSAEFPKEGPSILRIQQVVRGDSAAYFCASPQRQGIYNEQFFGPGTRLTVL.

This clonotype has just a few counts. The rearrangement links TRBV11-3 to TRBJ2-1, with D perhaps matching TRBD2 (6 bases). Trimming removed 1 base at V and 9 bases at J, with 16 bases between. This CDR3 has 15 amino acids. Germline V gene sequence: CDR1 SGHNT, CDR2 YENEEA. Here the CDR3 reads CASSLGTGGKLEQFF. CDR3 DNA: TGTGCCAGCAGCTTAGGAACTGGCGGGAAACTTGAGCAGTTCTTC.

Worth noting for this clonotype: Its ends do not fully match the called genes, so a read error is possible. The CDR3 here is CSVGKQGTNEQFF. The CDR3 DNA sequence: TGCAGCGTCGGAAAACAGGGAACCAATGAGCAGTTCTTT. The chain carries TRBV29-1 and TRBJ2-1; a possible D gene is TRBD1 (6 bases). Per germline, CDR1 SQVTM and CDR2 ANQGSEA. The CDR3 totals 13 residues.

Concerning this clonotype: This may stem from a read error, because a much larger clone lies one nucleotide away. It is likely a read error, because the conserved phenylalanine at the end of the CDR3 is missing. The DNA is omitted, as the CDR3 cannot be located on it reliably, and the CDR3 follows TCRdb's listing. This chain links TRBV11-2 with TRBJ2-7; the D call in the table, TRBD2, was not verified against the DNA. Inclusive of both ends, the CDR3 amounts to 11 amino acids. Germline V gene data show CDR1 as SGHAT and CDR2 as FQNNGV. The CDR3 sequence is CASSLASSLKY.